This T cell receptor (beta chain) appears in the sequencing data of a study of type 1 regulatory T cells. Study-level background: This in vitro CD4 product, T-allo10, is enriched for Tr1 cells and alloantigen-specific.

TCRdb passed the reads through MiXCR, listing each CDR3 protein once. The sample carries some 90,000 distinct CDR3 sequences, around a third recorded once. Trimming stripped 4 bases from V and 5 bases from J, with 10 bases between. Germline V lookup: CDR1 SGHRS, CDR2 YFSETQ. This CDR3 has 12 amino acids. V and J are TRBV5-1 and TRBJ2-7; no clear D. The material sequenced was CD4+ T cells, either the whole sample or a sorted fraction (not recorded which). The receptor was isolated from a human donor in good health. CDR3 in DNA: TGCGCCAGCAGCACCGACGAAAACGAGCAGTACTTC. Protein product: CASSTDENEQYF.